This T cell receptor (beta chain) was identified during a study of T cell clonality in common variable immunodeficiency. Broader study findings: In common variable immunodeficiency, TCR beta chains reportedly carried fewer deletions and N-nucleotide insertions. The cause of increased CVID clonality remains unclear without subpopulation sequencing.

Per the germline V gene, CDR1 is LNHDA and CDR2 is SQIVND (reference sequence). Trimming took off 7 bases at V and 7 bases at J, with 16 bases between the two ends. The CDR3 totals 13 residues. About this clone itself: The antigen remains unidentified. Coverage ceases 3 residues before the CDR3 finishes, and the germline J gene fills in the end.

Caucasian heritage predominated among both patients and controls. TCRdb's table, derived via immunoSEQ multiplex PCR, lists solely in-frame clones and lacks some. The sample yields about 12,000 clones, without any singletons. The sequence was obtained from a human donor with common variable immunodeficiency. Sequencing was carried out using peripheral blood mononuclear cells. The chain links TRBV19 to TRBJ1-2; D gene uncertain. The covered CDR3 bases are TGTGCCAGTACTATGCGGGCCTCGGGTGGC. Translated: CASTMRASGG. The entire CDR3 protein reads CASTMRASGGYTF.